This T cell receptor beta chain was obtained from a study of shared clonotypes between healthy human individuals. About this clone: Its antigen remains unknown.

Several immunoSEQ plates received, in even portions, the genomic DNA of each subset. Researchers sequenced unsorted PBMC DNA using ten immunoSEQ deep assay plates. The method was immunoSEQ multiplex PCR; TCRdb's version includes in-frame clones alone and lacks a portion of them. This sample has some 470,000 clones, with 76% found just once. CDR1 SEHNR and CDR2 FQNEAQ come from the germline V gene (reference sequence). CDR3 length: 19 residues. The junction had 12 bases not matched to a gene; V was cut back by 2 bases and J by 7 bases. Caucasian adults living in Nashville, Tennessee, provided all samples. Broader study findings: Deeper or shallower sequencing was expected to change how clonotypes are shared among donors.

This receptor was taken from a woman between 40 and 50 years old in good health. Some clones in this sample may be carry-over from other donors' samples. This sequence joins TRBV7-9 and TRBJ2-2; TRBD2 matches 14 bases. What was sequenced was PBMCs. The CDR3 DNA reads as TGTGCCAGCAGCTTACCTCCTAGGACTAGCGGGAGGTTTATCGGGGAGCTGTTTTTT. Protein: CASSLPPRTSGRFIGELFF.